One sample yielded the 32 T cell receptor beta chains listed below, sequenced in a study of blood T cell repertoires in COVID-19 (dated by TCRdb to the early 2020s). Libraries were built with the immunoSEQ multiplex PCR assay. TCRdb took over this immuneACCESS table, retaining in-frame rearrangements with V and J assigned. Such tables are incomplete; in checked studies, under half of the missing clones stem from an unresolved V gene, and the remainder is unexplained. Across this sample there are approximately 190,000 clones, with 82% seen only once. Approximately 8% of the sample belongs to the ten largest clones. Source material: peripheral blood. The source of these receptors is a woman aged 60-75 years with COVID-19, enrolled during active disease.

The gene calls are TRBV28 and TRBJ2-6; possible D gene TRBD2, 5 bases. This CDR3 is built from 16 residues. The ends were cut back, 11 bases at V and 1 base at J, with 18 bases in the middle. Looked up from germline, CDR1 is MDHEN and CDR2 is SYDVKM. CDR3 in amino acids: CAYGETTSSGANVLTF. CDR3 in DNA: TGTGCCTATGGGGAGACGACGTCGTCTGGGGCCAACGTCCTGACTTTC. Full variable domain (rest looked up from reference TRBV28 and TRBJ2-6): DVKVTQSSRYLVKRTGEKVFLECVQDMDHENMFWYRQDPGLGLRLIYFSYDVKMKEKGDIPEGYSVSREKKERFSLILESASTNQTSMYLCAYGETTSSGANVLTFGAGSRLTVL.

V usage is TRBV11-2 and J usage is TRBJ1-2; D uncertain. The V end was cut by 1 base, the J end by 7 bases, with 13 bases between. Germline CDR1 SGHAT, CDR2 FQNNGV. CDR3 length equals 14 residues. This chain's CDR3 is CASSLVGVGGGYTF. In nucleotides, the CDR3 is TGTGCCAGCAGCTTAGTGGGCGTAGGTGGTGGCTACACCTTC.

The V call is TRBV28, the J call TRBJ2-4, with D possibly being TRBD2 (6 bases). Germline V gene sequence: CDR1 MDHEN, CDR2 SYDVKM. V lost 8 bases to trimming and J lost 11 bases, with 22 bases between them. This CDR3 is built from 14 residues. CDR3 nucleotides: TGTGCCAGCGCCTCCCAAGAGGGCGGGAACTTTCAGTACTTC. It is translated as CASASQEGGNFQYF.

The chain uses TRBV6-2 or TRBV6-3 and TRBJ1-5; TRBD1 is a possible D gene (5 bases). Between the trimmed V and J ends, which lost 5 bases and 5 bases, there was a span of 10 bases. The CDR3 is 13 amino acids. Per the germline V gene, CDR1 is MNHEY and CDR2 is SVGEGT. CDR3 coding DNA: TGTGCCAGCAGTCCGCCGGGGGATCAGCCCCAGCATTTT. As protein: CASSPPGDQPQHF.

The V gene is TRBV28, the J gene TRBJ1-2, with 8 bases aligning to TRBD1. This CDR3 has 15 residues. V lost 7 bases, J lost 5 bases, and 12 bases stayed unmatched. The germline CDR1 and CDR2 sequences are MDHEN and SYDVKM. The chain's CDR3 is CASTTGAGGLYGYTF. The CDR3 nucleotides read TGTGCCAGCACCACGGGGGCAGGGGGCTTGTATGGCTACACCTTC.

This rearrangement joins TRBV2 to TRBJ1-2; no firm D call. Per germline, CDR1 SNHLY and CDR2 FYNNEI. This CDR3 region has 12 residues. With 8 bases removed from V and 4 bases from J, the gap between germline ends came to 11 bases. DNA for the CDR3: TGTGCCAGCCTGGCAGATCTCTATGGCTACACCTTC. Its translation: CASLADLYGYTF.

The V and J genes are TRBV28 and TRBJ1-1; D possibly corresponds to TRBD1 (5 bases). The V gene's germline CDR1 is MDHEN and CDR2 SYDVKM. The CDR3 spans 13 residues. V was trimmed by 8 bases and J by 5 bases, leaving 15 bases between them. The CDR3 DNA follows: TGTGCCAGCTATCCGGGCTCAGGGACTGAAGCTTTCTTT. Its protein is CASYPGSGTEAFF. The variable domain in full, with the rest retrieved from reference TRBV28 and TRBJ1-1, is DVKVTQSSRYLVKRTGEKVFLECVQDMDHENMFWYRQDPGLGLRLIYFSYDVKMKEKGDIPEGYSVSREKKERFSLILESASTNQTSMYLCASYPGSGTEAFFGQGTRLTVV.

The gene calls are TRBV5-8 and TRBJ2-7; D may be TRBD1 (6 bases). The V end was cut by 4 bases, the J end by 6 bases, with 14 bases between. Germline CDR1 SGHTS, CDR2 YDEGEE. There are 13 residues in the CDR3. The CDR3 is CASSANRVREQYV. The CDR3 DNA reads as TGTGCCAGCAGCGCCAACAGGGTTCGCGAGCAGTACGTC.

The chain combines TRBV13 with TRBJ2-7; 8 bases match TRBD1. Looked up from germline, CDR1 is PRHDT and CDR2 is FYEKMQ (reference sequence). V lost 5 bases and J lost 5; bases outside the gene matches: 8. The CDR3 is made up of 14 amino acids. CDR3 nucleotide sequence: TGTGCCAGCAGCACCCAGGGGGCTGCTGACGAGCAGTACTTC. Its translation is CASSTQGAADEQYF.

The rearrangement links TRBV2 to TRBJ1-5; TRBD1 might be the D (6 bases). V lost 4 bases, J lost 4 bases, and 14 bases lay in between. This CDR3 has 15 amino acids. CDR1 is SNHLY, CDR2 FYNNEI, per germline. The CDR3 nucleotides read TGTGCCAGCAGTGTGCGGGGGGCAGGGAATCAGCCCCAGCATTTT. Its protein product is CASSVRGAGNQPQHF.

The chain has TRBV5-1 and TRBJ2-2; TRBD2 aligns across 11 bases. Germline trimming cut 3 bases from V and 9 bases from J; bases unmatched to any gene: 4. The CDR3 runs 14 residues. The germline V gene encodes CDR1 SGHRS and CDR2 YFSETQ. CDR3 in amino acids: CASSWGLAVRELFF. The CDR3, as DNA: TGCGCCAGCAGCTGGGGACTAGCGGTACGGGAGCTGTTTTTT. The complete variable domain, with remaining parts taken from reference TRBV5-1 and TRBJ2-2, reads KAGVTQTPRYLIKTRGQQVTLSCSPISGHRSVSWYQQTPGQGLQFLFEYFSETQRNKGNFPGRFSGRQFSNSRSEMNVSTLELGDSALYLCASSWGLAVRELFFGEGSRLTVL.

The CDR3 DNA reads as TGTGCCACCGAAAGGACAATCGGGCGCAGTTCACCCCTCCACTTT. Translating it yields CATERTIGRSSPLHF. The chain employs TRBV14 and TRBJ1-6; tentative D call: TRBD1 (5 bases). Deletions cut 10 bases from V and 9 bases from J, with 22 bases between. The CDR3 is made up of 15 amino acids. The germline V gene encodes CDR1 SGHDN and CDR2 FVKESK.

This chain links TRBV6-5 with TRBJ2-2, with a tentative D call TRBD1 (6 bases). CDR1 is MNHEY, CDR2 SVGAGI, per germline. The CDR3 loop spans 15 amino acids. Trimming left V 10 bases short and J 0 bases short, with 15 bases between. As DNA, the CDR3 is TGTGCCACCCACCGGGACACCACGAACACCGGGGAGCTGTTTTTT. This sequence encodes CATHRDTTNTGELFF.

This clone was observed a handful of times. The chain's CDR3 is CASSSLAKNIQYF. The CDR3 DNA reads as TGTGCCAGCTCGTCCTTAGCCAAAAACATTCAGTACTTC. The chain has TRBV2 and TRBJ2-4; D not certain. Germline values: CDR1 SNHLY, CDR2 FYNNEI. This CDR3 has 13 residues. Trimming shortened V by 8 bases and J by 0 bases, and 8 bases separated the two germline ends.

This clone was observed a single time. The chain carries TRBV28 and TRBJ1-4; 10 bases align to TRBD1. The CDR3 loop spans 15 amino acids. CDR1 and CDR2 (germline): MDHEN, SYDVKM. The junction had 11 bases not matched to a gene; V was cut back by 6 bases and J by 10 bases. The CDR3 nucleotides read TGTGCCAGCAGCAGAGCCGGGACAGGGGATTTAAAACTGTTTTTT. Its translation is CASSRAGTGDLKLFF.

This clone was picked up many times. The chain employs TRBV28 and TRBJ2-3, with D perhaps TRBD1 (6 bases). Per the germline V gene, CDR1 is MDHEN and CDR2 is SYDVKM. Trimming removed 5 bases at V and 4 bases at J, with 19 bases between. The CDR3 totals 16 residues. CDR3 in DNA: TGTGCCAGCAGTCAAACAGACAGGTGGACGGCAGATACGCAGTATTTT. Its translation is CASSQTDRWTADTQYF.

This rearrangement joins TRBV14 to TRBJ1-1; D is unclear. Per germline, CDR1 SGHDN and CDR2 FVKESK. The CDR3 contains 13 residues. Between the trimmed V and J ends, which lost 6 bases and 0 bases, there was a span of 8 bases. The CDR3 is CASRQYMNTEAFF. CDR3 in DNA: TGTGCCAGCAGACAGTACATGAACACTGAAGCTTTCTTT.

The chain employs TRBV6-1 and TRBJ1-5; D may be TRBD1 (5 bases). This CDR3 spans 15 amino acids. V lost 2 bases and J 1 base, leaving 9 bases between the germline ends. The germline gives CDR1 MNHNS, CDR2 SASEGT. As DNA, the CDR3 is TGTGCCAGCAGTGAATGGGGGGACAGCAATCAGCCCCAGCATTTT. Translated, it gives CASSEWGDSNQPQHF.

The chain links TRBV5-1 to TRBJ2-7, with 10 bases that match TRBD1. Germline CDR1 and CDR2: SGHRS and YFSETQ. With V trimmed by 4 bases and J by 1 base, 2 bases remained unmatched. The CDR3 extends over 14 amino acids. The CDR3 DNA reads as TGCGCCAGCAGCATGGACAGGGGGTCCTACGAGCAGTACTTC. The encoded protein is CASSMDRGSYEQYF.

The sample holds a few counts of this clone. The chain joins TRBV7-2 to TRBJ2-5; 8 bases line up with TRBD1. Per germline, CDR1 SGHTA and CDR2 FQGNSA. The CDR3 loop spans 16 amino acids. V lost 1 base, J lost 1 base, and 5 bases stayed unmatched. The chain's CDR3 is CASSLGLGTGQETQYF. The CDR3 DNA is TGTGCCAGCAGCTTAGGTCTTGGGACAGGCCAAGAGACCCAGTACTTC.

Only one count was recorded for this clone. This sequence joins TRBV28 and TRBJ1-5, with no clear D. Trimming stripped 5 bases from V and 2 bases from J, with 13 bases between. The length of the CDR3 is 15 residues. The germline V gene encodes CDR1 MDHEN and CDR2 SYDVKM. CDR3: CASSRRQSRNQPQHF. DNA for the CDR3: TGTGCCAGCAGTAGGCGGCAGAGTCGCAATCAGCCCCAGCATTTT.

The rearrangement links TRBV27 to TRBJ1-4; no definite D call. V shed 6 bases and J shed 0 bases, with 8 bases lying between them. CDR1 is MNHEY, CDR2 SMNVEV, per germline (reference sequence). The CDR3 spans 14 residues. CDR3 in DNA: TGTGCCAGCAGAATAGTCGCAACTAATGAAAAACTGTTTTTT. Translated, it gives CASRIVATNEKLFF.

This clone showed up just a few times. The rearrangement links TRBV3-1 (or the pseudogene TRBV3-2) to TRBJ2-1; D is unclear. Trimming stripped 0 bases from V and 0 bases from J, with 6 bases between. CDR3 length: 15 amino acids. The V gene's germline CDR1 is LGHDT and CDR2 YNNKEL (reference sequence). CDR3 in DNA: TGTGCCAGCAGCCAAGACTACAGCTCCTACAATGAGCAGTTCTTC. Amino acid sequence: CASSQDYSSYNEQFF.

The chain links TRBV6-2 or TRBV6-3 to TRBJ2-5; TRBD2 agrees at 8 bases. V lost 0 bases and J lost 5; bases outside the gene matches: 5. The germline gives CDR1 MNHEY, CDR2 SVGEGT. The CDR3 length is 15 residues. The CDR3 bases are TGTGCCAGCAGTTACTCGTCCGGGGGGGTGGAGACCCAGTACTTC. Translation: CASSYSSGGVETQYF.

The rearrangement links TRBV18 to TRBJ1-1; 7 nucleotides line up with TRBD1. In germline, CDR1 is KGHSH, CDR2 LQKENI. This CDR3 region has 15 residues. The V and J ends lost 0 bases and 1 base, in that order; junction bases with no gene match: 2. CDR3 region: CASSPPGDRNTEAFF. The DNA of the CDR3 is TGTGCCAGCTCACCACCGGGGGACAGGAACACTGAAGCTTTCTTT.

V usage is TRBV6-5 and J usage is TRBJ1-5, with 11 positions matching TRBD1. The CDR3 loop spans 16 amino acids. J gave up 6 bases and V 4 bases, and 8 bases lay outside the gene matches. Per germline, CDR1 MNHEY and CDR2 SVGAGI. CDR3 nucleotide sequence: TGTGCCAGCAGTTCCCTGGACAGGGGGCGGATTCAGCCCCAGCATTTT. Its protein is CASSSLDRGRIQPQHF.

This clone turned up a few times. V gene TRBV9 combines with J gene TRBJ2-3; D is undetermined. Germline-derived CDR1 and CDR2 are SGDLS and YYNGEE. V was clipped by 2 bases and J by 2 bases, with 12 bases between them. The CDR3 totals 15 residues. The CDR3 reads CASSVPDTYTDTQYF. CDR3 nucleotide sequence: TGTGCCAGCAGCGTTCCTGATACTTACACAGATACGCAGTATTTT.

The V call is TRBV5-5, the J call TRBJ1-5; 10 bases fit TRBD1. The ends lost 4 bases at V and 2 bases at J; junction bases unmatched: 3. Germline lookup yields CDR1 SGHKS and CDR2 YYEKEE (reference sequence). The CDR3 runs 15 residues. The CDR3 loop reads CASSPGTGGNQPQHF. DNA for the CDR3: TGTGCCAGCAGCCCCGGGACAGGGGGCAATCAGCCCCAGCATTTT.

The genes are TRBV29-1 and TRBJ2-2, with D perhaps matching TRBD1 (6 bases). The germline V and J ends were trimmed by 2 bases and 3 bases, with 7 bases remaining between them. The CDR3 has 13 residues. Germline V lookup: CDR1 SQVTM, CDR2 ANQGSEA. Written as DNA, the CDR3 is TGCAGCGTTGAACAGGGGTACACCGGGGAGCTGTTTTTT. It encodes CSVEQGYTGELFF.

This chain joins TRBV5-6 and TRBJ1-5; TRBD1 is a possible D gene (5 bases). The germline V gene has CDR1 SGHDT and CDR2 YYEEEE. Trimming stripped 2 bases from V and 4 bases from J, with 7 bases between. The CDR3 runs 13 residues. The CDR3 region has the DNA TGTGCCAGCAGCTTTCAGGGAAATCAGCCCCAGCATTTT. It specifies CASSFQGNQPQHF.

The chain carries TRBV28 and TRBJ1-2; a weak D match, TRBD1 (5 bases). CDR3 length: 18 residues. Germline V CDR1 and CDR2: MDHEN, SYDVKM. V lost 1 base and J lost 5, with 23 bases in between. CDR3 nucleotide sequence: TGTGCCAGCAGTTTATACTCCCGGGGGACCCTAAATCCGTATGGCTACACCTTC. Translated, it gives CASSLYSRGTLNPYGYTF.

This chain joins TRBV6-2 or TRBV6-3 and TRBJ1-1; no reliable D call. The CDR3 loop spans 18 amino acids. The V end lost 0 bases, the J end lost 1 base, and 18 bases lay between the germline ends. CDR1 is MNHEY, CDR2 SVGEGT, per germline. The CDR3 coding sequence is TGTGCCAGCAGTTACTCGAGAGGTATAGCCCGCTCGAACACTGAAGCTTTCTTT. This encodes CASSYSRGIARSNTEAFF.